Following are 2 T cell receptor beta chains from one sample sequenced in a study of identical twins. TCRdb re-called the 5' RACE reads with MiXCR, one entry per CDR3 protein. This sample has a few hundred thousand distinct CDR3 sequences, with over 9.5% found just once. The source material was memory T cells sorted from blood. Receptor source: a man aged 45-65 years in good health.

The sample holds many counts of this clonotype. The chain has TRBV4-2 and TRBJ2-3, with 11 bases matching TRBD2. CDR3 length: 16 amino acids. Trimming removed 1 base from V and 3 bases from J; junction bases left unmatched: 3. Germline values: CDR1 LGHNA, CDR2 YNFKEQ. In DNA, the CDR3 is TGTGCCAGCAGCCAAGTGGCTAGCGGGAGGACAGATACGCAGTATTTT. Translating it yields CASSQVASGRTDTQYF.

The chain employs TRBV20-1 and TRBJ2-7; 7 positions match TRBD1. With 3 bases clipped from V and 1 base from J, the junction kept 3 bases outside the gene matches. This CDR3 has 13 residues. The germline V gene encodes CDR1 DFQATT and CDR2 SNEGSKA (reference sequence). The CDR3 coding sequence is TGCAGTGCTAGGACAGGGAGATCCTACGAGCAGTACTTC. It codes for CSARTGRSYEQYF.